This T cell receptor (beta chain) was sequenced for a study of blood T cells in healthy people across ages (dated by TCRdb to about 2015). Concerning the study at large: In model experiments, template switching captured about one uniquely barcoded TCR beta cDNA molecule for every two T cells. Using deep sequencing normalized with unique cDNA molecular identifiers, the study measured how TCR beta repertoire diversity changes with age. The donors were split into four age groups: young (average 16 years), middle-aged (39), aged (more than 60) and long-lived (roughly 88). To avoid experimental bias, donors of different ages were spread randomly across the sequencing lanes. Using the same blood draw, the study looked at two additional independent replicas of 1 million unique cDNA reads for two donors, one aged 18 to 30 and the other aged 80 or older.

This clonotype occurred a few times. There is no known antigen for this receptor. No much larger clone exists at a distance of one base, and base qualities are not known. Summary of the overall study and its limitations: Conclusive comparison of naive and antigen-experienced compartments was prevented by the profiling of bulk unsorted PBMCs. The CMV infection status of donors was not known, potentially confounding age-related changes in expanded clonotypes. Estimates of total diversity from one million sequenced T cells were regarded as lower bounds and underestimates. As age increased, observed TCR beta diversity per million T cells dropped in a roughly linear way, and a significant reduction was already evident by age 40. There was a strong correlation between observed TCR beta diversity and the percentage of naive T cells measured by flow cytometry. The long-lived group showed more naive CD4+ T cells, fewer expanded clones and increased TCR diversity than the aged group, suggesting age selection.

Donors were 35 to 40 systemically healthy Caucasian individuals from Russia aged roughly 6 to 100 years. Approximately 9.3 milliliters of peripheral blood were collected from each donor into EDTA-treated Vacutainer tubes. Ficoll-Paque density-gradient centrifugation was used to isolate PBMCs, with at least 7 million per sample. Total RNA was extracted from PBMCs with Trizol reagent, with at least 6 micrograms obtained per sample. For every donor, flow cytometry on a PBMC aliquot measured the percentage of naive CD45RAhigh/CD27high T cells. Receptors were amplified or captured by 5' RACE. The reads were generated on an Illumina HiSeq 2500. A second PCR of roughly 7 to 12 cycles was performed with a sample-barcoded 5' primer and a J-beta primer mix. A template-switch 5' adaptor carrying 12 random nucleotides introduced a unique molecular identifier onto each TCR beta cDNA molecule. Each sample yielded at least 2.5 million CDR3-containing paired-end reads. First-strand cDNA synthesis was performed from all RNA using the Mint cDNA synthesis kit, with priming by a TRBC-specific oligonucleotide. After uracil-DNA glycosylase treatment, a first 18-cycle PCR used universal primers M1SS and BC2_uni_R on all cDNA. From the authors' description of their analysis: For normalization, 1 million high-quality reads, each with a distinct molecular identifier, were randomly selected from each sample. Instead of being binned into consensus sequences, reads that shared molecular identifiers were thrown out. MiTCR, set to a Q25 quality threshold and the strictest error-elimination algorithm, was used for CDR3 identification, clonotype clustering and error correction. Lower-bound total TCR beta diversity was estimated with a nonparametric unseen species model using Euler transformation. TCRdb handled the public reads itself, with Q25 trimming in fastp and clone calling in MiXCR, and kept productive beta chains. When rows share a CDR3 protein, they turn into one entry using the most common DNA and genes. None of the V and J calls come from the authors' own analysis; TCRdb made them. The sample table shows 550,000 to 600,000 distinct CDR3 sequences, and around half are seen once. Under 30% of the sample rests with the top ten.

Sequenced: blood. This receptor was identified in an elderly man in good health.

CDR3 protein: CASSLNRGVGETQYF. The bases read TGTGCCAGCAGTTTAAACAGGGGGGTAGGAGAGACCCAGTACTTC. The V and J genes are TRBV12-3 or TRBV12-4 and TRBJ2-5, with 8 middle bases fitting TRBD1. V is cut back by 2 bases and J by 4 bases, with 6 bases in the junction unmatched. The CDR3 runs 15 residues from the cysteine to the phenylalanine. Only the CDR3 DNA is retained, 45 bases long and in frame from the first base.